These 19 T cell receptor beta chains originate from one sample sequenced in a study of cytomegalovirus exposure and HLA in healthy donors. The PCR contained 60 Vbeta and 13 Jbeta primers. Sequenced by immunoSEQ multiplex PCR; TCRdb stores in-frame clones only, minus some. The sample yields around 35,000 clones, around two thirds seen once. The sample comprised PBMCs. All receptors derive from a man in his thirties or forties in good health and CMV-seronegative.

This rearrangement joins TRBV5-1 to TRBJ1-1; the match to TRBD1 covers 10 bases. V shed 1 base and J 5 bases; nucleotides not matched to a gene: 8. The CDR3 has 16 amino acids. In germline, CDR1 is SGHRS, CDR2 YFSETQ. The CDR3 sequence: CASSLYGTGVRTEAFF. The CDR3 DNA reads as TGCGCCAGCAGCTTGTATGGGACAGGGGTGAGGACTGAAGCTTTCTTT.

This clone was counted once. This chain joins TRBV5-8 and TRBJ2-7; the D gene is possibly TRBD1 (6 bases). Per the germline V gene, CDR1 is SGHTS and CDR2 is YDEGEE. V was clipped by 0 bases and J by 6 bases, with 10 bases between them. CDR3 length: 13 residues. In DNA form, the CDR3 reads TGTGCCAGCAGCTTGGATCAGGGGACCGAGCAGTACTTC. Residues: CASSLDQGTEQYF.

The chain links TRBV6-1 to TRBJ2-7; the match to TRBD1 covers 12 bases. The CDR3 totals 15 residues. The V segment lost 6 bases and the J segment 6 bases; nucleotides outside the gene matches: 9. CDR1 MNHNS and CDR2 SASEGT come from the germline V gene. The DNA for the CDR3 is TGTGCCAGCAGGGGACAGGGGGCGCTGACCGGCGAGCAGTACTTC. Residues: CASRGQGALTGEQYF.

In its sample, this clone was seen a few times. This sequence joins TRBV2 and TRBJ1-2, with D possibly being TRBD1 (5 bases). Germline CDR1 and CDR2: SNHLY and FYNNEI. The V gene lost 7 bases and the J gene lost 5 bases, with 11 bases spanning the gap. This CDR3 spans 12 amino acids. The CDR3 sequence is CASTRTTYGYTF. The CDR3 bases are TGTGCCAGCACCCGGACAACTTATGGCTACACCTTC. The whole variable domain, filled in from reference TRBV2 and TRBJ1-2, reads EPEVTQTPSHQVTQMGQEVILRCVPISNHLYFYWYRQILGQKVEFLVSFYNNEISEKSEIFDDQFSVERPDGSNFTLKIRSTKLEDSAMYFCASTRTTYGYTFGSGTRLTVV.

This sequence joins TRBV5-5 and TRBJ2-1; 7 positions agree with TRBD2. Germline V gene data show CDR1 as SGHKS and CDR2 as YYEKEE (reference sequence). Germline trimming cut 2 bases from V and 8 bases from J; bases unmatched to any gene: 10. The CDR3 extends over 15 amino acids. The DNA of the CDR3 is TGTGCCAGCAGCTTAGAAAGCACAACTAGCGATGAGCAGTTCTTC. It codes for CASSLESTTSDEQFF.

V and J are TRBV11-2 and TRBJ2-7; 11 bases are shared with TRBD2. Germline V gives CDR1 SGHAT, CDR2 FQNNGV. V trimming: 2 bases; J trimming: 3 bases; junction bases outside the gene matches: 3. The CDR3 is 15 residues long. CDR3 amino acids: CASSLIGTSGYEQYF. DNA of the CDR3: TGTGCCAGCAGCTTAATTGGGACTAGCGGCTACGAGCAGTACTTC.

This chain joins TRBV29-1 and TRBJ2-7, with a weak D call TRBD2 (6 bases). This CDR3 is 14 amino acids long. Looked up from germline, CDR1 is SQVTM and CDR2 is ANQGSEA. The germline V and J ends were trimmed by 3 bases and 1 base, with 13 bases remaining between them. The CDR3 spells CSVEGLQGSYEQYF. As DNA, the CDR3 is TGCAGCGTTGAGGGACTCCAAGGGTCCTACGAGCAGTACTTC.

The V call is TRBV6-1, the J call TRBJ2-2; a weak D match, TRBD2 (5 bases). This CDR3 region has 15 residues. V lost 8 bases and J 4 bases, leaving 17 bases between the germline ends. Germline CDR1 reads MNHNS; CDR2 reads SASEGT. The CDR3 reads CASVPNGLTTGELFF. CDR3 nucleotides: TGTGCCAGCGTCCCAAACGGACTGACCACCGGGGAGCTGTTTTTT.

The chain is built from TRBV6-1 and TRBJ1-1, with a tentative D call TRBD1 (6 bases). CDR1 MNHNS and CDR2 SASEGT come from the germline V gene. The CDR3 contains 15 residues. V was cut by 3 bases and J by 6 bases, with 17 bases left in between. Here the CDR3 reads CASSDSTQGWAEAFF. CDR3 nucleotides: TGTGCCAGCAGTGACTCGACCCAGGGGTGGGCTGAAGCTTTCTTT.

This sequence joins TRBV5-1 and TRBJ1-1, with D uncertain. Trimming cost V 0 bases and J 7 bases, with 16 bases left between them. The CDR3 runs to 15 residues. Germline-derived CDR1 and CDR2 are SGHRS and YFSETQ. The CDR3 is CASSLADSNIDEAFF. Written as DNA, the CDR3 is TGCGCCAGCAGCTTGGCGGACTCTAATATAGATGAAGCTTTCTTT.

This chain joins TRBV2 and TRBJ2-3, with D maybe TRBD1 (5 bases). The V gene's germline CDR1 is SNHLY and CDR2 FYNNEI. The ends were cut back, 5 bases at V and 0 bases at J, with 9 bases in the middle. The CDR3 totals 14 residues. The CDR3 nucleotides are TGTGCCAGCAGTTTACAGGCTAGCACAGATACGCAGTATTTT. Translated: CASSLQASTDTQYF.

V gene TRBV9 combines with J gene TRBJ1-3; D gene ambiguous. Germline CDR1 and CDR2: SGDLS and YYNGEE. The ends were cut back, 4 bases at V and 0 bases at J, with 8 bases in the middle. This CDR3 has 14 amino acids. The CDR3 bases are TGTGCCAGCAGCTACGGTGTCTCTGGAAACACCATATATTTT. Amino acid sequence: CASSYGVSGNTIYF.

The chain carries TRBV6-5 and TRBJ2-1; 7 bases agree with TRBD1. Germline CDR1 MNHEY, CDR2 SVGAGI. The length of the CDR3 is 14 residues. J lost 6 bases, V lost 8 bases, and 10 bases had no gene match. Here the CDR3 DNA reads TGTGCCAGCCTGAGGACAGGACAATCCAATGAGCAGTTCTTC. Its protein is CASLRTGQSNEQFF.

V and J are TRBV5-8 and TRBJ1-1; D possibly corresponds to TRBD1 (5 bases). This CDR3 is built from 19 residues. Trimming removed 1 base at V and 2 bases at J, with 24 bases between. The germline gives CDR1 SGHTS, CDR2 YDEGEE. The CDR3 here is CASSLSRGGGRVRNTEAFF. CDR3 nucleotides: TGTGCCAGCAGCTTGTCCCGCGGGGGGGGGAGGGTAAGAAACACTGAAGCTTTCTTT.

V usage is TRBV2 and J usage is TRBJ2-3; D ambiguous. The CDR3 covers 14 residues. The V and J ends lost 4 bases and 0 bases respectively, with 8 bases between them. The V gene's germline CDR1 is SNHLY and CDR2 FYNNEI. The CDR3 bases are TGTGCCAGCAGTGTCCTAAGTAGCACAGATACGCAGTATTTT. Its translation is CASSVLSSTDTQYF.

The chain has TRBV15 and TRBJ1-2; D unresolved. The V gene lost 1 base and the J gene lost 5 bases, with 8 bases spanning the gap. This CDR3 spans 13 amino acids. Germline CDR1 and CDR2: LNHNV and YYDKDF (reference sequence). The CDR3 protein is CATSRANLYGYTF. CDR3 DNA sequence: TGTGCCACCAGCAGAGCCAATCTATATGGCTACACCTTC.

This chain joins TRBV12-5 and TRBJ2-1; 13 bases align to TRBD2. Germline V gene lookup returns CDR1 LGHNT and CDR2 FRNRAP. The CDR3 totals 18 residues. J gave up 3 bases and V 1 base, and 6 bases lay outside the gene matches. The CDR3 loop reads CASGLGLAGGLFYNEQFF. CDR3 in DNA: TGTGCTAGTGGTTTGGGACTAGCGGGGGGCCTTTTCTACAATGAGCAGTTCTTC. The whole variable domain, filled in from reference TRBV12-5 and TRBJ2-1, reads DARVTQTPRHKVTEMGQEVTMRCQPILGHNTVFWYRQTMMQGLELLAYFRNRAPLDDSGMPKDRFSAEMPDATLATLKIQPSEPRDSAVYFCASGLGLAGGLFYNEQFFGPGTRLTVL.

In DNA, the CDR3 is TGTGCCAGCAGCTTACCCGGGAACACTGAAGCTTTCTTT. Residues: CASSLPGNTEAFF. The V call is TRBV7-8, the J call TRBJ1-1; D unresolved. The V gene lost 2 bases and the J gene lost 1 base, with 5 bases spanning the gap. The length of the CDR3 is 13 residues. CDR1 is SGHVS and CDR2 is FQNEAQ in the germline V gene.

The chain is built from TRBV2 and TRBJ1-5; D gene unclear. The CDR3 is 14 amino acids. V was cut by 5 bases and J by 3 bases, with 11 bases left in between. Germline V lookup: CDR1 SNHLY, CDR2 FYNNEI. DNA for the CDR3: TGTGCCAGCAGTCTAGGTAGATCCAATCAGCCCCAGCATTTT. As protein: CASSLGRSNQPQHF.